This record concerns one T cell receptor (beta chain) sequence. This sample is part of a study of OX40 agonist ivuxolimab in advanced cancers. This CDR3 comprises 14 residues. Germline V gives CDR1 MGHDK, CDR2 SYGVNS. V was trimmed by 6 bases and J by 6 bases, leaving 14 bases between them. Method: immunoSEQ multiplex PCR; TCRdb's copy keeps in-frame clones and lacks some. The sample lists more than 45,000 clones, around 86% occurring once. The source is an adult with an advanced solid tumor such as melanoma, head and neck, liver or kidney cancer. Specimen: CD4+ or CD8+ T cells sorted from blood, collected in a trial of the OX40 agonist ivuxolimab. The rearrangement links TRBV25-1 to TRBJ2-2, with D possibly TRBD2 on 6 matching bases. Here the CDR3 DNA reads TGTGCCAGCAGCCGTTTGGGGGAGGCCGGGGAGCTGTTTTTT. Encoded protein: CASSRLGEAGELFF.